The present T cell receptor beta chain was sequenced within a study of shared clonotypes between healthy human individuals. For the study at large: Donor composition was a couple of women and a few men, aged 18 to 49.

CDR1 is MNHEY and CDR2 is SVGAGI in the germline V gene. V was cut by 3 bases and J by 9 bases, with 18 bases left in between. This CDR3 contains 15 residues. Around 100 million PBMCs went into genomic DNA for unsorted samples. For each subset, genomic DNA was distributed in equal portions over several immunoSEQ plates. The protocol was immunoSEQ multiplex PCR, while the TCRdb copy is restricted to in-frame clones and leaves out a portion. The sample lists fewer than 700,000 clones, roughly four fifths seen once, with 12% in the top ten. The sequence was collected from a woman aged 40 to 55 in good health. Some clones in this sample may be carry-over from other donors' samples. The sample consisted of PBMCs. The chain links TRBV6-5 to TRBJ1-5, with D hard to call. The CDR3 reads CASSYRRDPSWPQHF. In DNA, the CDR3 is TGTGCCAGCAGTTATCGTCGGGATCCGAGTTGGCCCCAGCATTTT.